A few counts support the clone carrying this TCR beta chain. The antigen is not known. The germline V gene has CDR1 SGHDN and CDR2 FVKESK. V lost 0 bases, J lost 5 bases, and 7 bases lay in between. The CDR3 consists of 13 residues. The sample is drawn from a study of T cell repertoires in cytomegalovirus infection. Study-level information: Public TCR beta signature analysis indicated the presence of both CMV infection and matching HLA type. Regarding the study as a whole: There were carriers of CMV plus the relevant HLA, and cumulative public TCR beta family frequency identified them. What dominated the ex vivo response were HLA-C-restricted CMV-specific TCR beta clonotypes.

TCRdb reanalysed the reads using MiXCR and keeps one entry per CDR3 protein. The table lists about 180,000 distinct CDR3 sequences, around 14% of them singletons, with roughly a quarter in the top ten. V and J are TRBV14 and TRBJ1-2; no clear D. Source material: PBMCs. This receptor was identified in a human donor in good health (CMV status not recorded). Some clones in this sample may be carry-over from other donors' samples. CDR3 loop: CASSQEGLYGYTF. CDR3 DNA: TGTGCCAGCAGCCAAGAGGGCCTATATGGCTACACCTTC.